Described below is a single TCR beta chain sequence and its context. Its antigen is unknown. These data come from a study of T cell repertoires in cytomegalovirus infection. Study-level background: It can be stated that public TCR beta signatures indicated CMV infection as well as a matching HLA type.

A single record per CDR3 protein comes from TCRdb applying MiXCR to the reads. Here the sample spans approximately 140,000 distinct CDR3 sequences, 24% being singletons. CDR1 MNHEY and CDR2 SMNVEV come from the germline V gene (reference sequence). The CDR3 is 17 amino acids. Trimming stripped 5 bases from V and 4 bases from J, with 21 bases between. The chain is built from TRBV27 and TRBJ1-3; tentative D call: TRBD1 (5 bases). The receptor was derived from a human donor in good health (CMV status not recorded). Some clones in this sample may be carry-over from other donors' samples. Sequencing used PBMCs, sequenced either directly or after in vitro stimulation (not recorded which). Here the CDR3 DNA reads TGTGCCAGCAGTCCCTCGGGGCTTGGTAAAGCAGGAAACACCATATATTTT. Its translation: CASSPSGLGKAGNTIYF.